The 9 T cell receptor beta chains reported below all come from one sample, sequenced in a study of cytomegalovirus exposure and HLA in healthy donors. PCR employed 60 Vbeta and 13 Jbeta primers. Libraries were prepared by immunoSEQ multiplex PCR; TCRdb keeps only in-frame clonotypes and omits some of them. Among some 150,000 clones listed, approximately 79% were seen once. The sample was PBMCs. These receptors originate from a man aged 35 to 55 in good health and CMV-seronegative.

CDR3 protein: CASRSSGGPDYEQYF. The DNA for the CDR3 is TGTGCCAGCAGGTCTAGCGGGGGGCCAGATTACGAGCAGTACTTC. This chain connects TRBV28 to TRBJ2-7; 11 bases fit TRBD2. The CDR3 contains 15 residues. Germline trimming cut 6 bases from V and 4 bases from J; bases unmatched to any gene: 8. Germline V gives CDR1 MDHEN, CDR2 SYDVKM.

J is TRBJ2-7 and V is TRBV27; TRBD1 matches 8 bases. Trimming cost V 1 base and J 12 bases; bases outside gene matches: 8. The CDR3 has 13 amino acids. Germline CDR1 reads MNHEY; CDR2 reads SMNVEV (reference sequence). This CDR3 reads CASSLYRGTGLYF. The CDR3 DNA reads as TGTGCCAGCAGTTTATATCGGGGGACAGGATTGTACTTC.

J is TRBJ1-5 and V is TRBV9; no reliable D call. V lost 3 bases, J lost 9 bases, and 16 bases lay in between. CDR1 is SGDLS, CDR2 YYNGEE, per germline. CDR3 size: 14 residues. CDR3 sequence (DNA): TGTGCCAGCAGCGCTGATACCCAGCGGGGGCCCCAGCATTTT. It codes for CASSADTQRGPQHF.

The chain is built from TRBV5-1 and TRBJ2-3, with 7 positions matching TRBD1. The trim removed 5 bases at V and 6 bases at J, leaving 9 bases unmatched. The CDR3 spans 14 residues. Germline CDR1 and CDR2: SGHRS and YFSETQ. CDR3 in amino acids: CASRVGVQGDTQYF. The CDR3 DNA reads as TGCGCCAGCAGAGTGGGGGTACAGGGGGATACGCAGTATTTT.

In its sample, this clone was seen a few times. V and J are TRBV20-1 and TRBJ1-4, with D tentatively TRBD1 (5 bases). Germline V gene lookup returns CDR1 DFQATT and CDR2 SNEGSKA (reference sequence). V lost 8 bases and J 8 bases, leaving 12 bases between the germline ends. This CDR3 comprises 11 residues. The CDR3 sequence is CSPGSNEKLFF. The CDR3, as DNA: TGCAGTCCAGGGTCGAACGAAAAACTGTTTTTT.

The chain joins TRBV6-6 to TRBJ1-6; 7 bases line up with TRBD1. CDR1 is MNHNY and CDR2 is SVGAGI in the germline V gene (reference sequence). This CDR3 has 15 residues. After removal of 4 bases from V and 7 bases from J, the junction contained 7 bases not matched to a gene. The CDR3 is CASSSDRDLNSPLHF. The CDR3 coding sequence is TGTGCCAGCAGTTCCGACAGGGACTTAAATTCACCCCTCCACTTT.

The chain has TRBV5-4 and TRBJ1-6, with 11 nucleotides matching TRBD1. V gave up 4 bases and J gave up 7 bases; unmatched junction bases: 4. Germline V gene sequence: CDR1 SGHNT, CDR2 YYREEE (reference sequence). This CDR3 spans 15 amino acids. CDR3 region: CASSQDRGRNSPLHF. CDR3 DNA sequence: TGTGCCAGCAGCCAGGACAGGGGGCGAAATTCACCCCTCCACTTT.

The chain is built from TRBV4-1 and TRBJ2-3, with 12 bases lining up with TRBD2. The CDR3 length is 17 residues. V dropped 0 bases and J dropped 3; count of bases not matched to a gene: 4. From germline, CDR1 is MGHRA and CDR2 YSYEKL. The CDR3 region is CASSQETSGGTTDTQYF. CDR3 coding DNA: TGCGCCAGCAGCCAAGAGACTAGCGGGGGAACTACAGATACGCAGTATTTT.

This chain joins TRBV19 and TRBJ1-5; a possible D gene is TRBD1 (5 bases). The germline gives CDR1 LNHDA, CDR2 SQIVND (reference sequence). The CDR3 contains 14 residues. The germline V and J ends were trimmed by 2 bases and 6 bases, with 11 bases remaining between them. The CDR3 DNA reads TGTGCCAGTAGTATATTGGACACGGGTCAGCCCCAGCATTTT. Protein sequence: CASSILDTGQPQHF.